The 20 T cell receptor beta chains below all came from one sample that was sequenced in a study of post-analysis software for immune sequencing data. Findings of the study overall: Compared with controls, patients had more of 4 to 6 TRBV segments, including TRBV5-6, TRBV5-1 and TRBV20-1.

Unique molecular identifiers were built into the TCR beta cDNA libraries. TCRdb used MiXCR to reprocess the PCR reads, holding one entry per CDR3 protein. In the table there are 600,000 to 700,000 distinct CDR3 sequences, more than 50% of which are singletons. The antigens these receptors bind are not known. The specimen sequenced was blood. The receptors stem from a girl aged 2-15 years with multiple sclerosis.

This clonotype showed up just a few times. The chain has TRBV5-1 and TRBJ2-5, with 7 bases aligning to TRBD2. The J call may be mistaken, given a closer DNA end match to TRBJ2-7. The CDR3 length is 14 residues. Germline values: CDR1 SGHRS, CDR2 YFSETQ. CDR3 protein: CASSRGRLGGEQYF. The DNA of the CDR3 is TGCGCCAGCAGCCGCGGGAGACTCGGGGGCGAGCAGTACTTC.

This rearrangement joins TRBV11-2 to TRBJ2-1; no clear D. The CDR3 is 17 amino acids. Germline CDR1 SGHAT, CDR2 FQNNGV. Deletions cut 2 bases from V and 0 bases from J, with 14 bases between. CDR3 in amino acids: CASSLRVTRSSYNEQFF. The DNA of the CDR3 is TGTGCCAGCAGCTTAAGAGTGACACGCAGCTCCTACAATGAGCAGTTCTTC. The full variable domain, rest sourced from reference TRBV11-2 and TRBJ2-1, is EAGVAQSPRYKIIEKRQSVAFWCNPISGHATLYWYQQILGQGPKLLIQFQNNGVVDDSQLPKDRFSAERLKGVDSTLKIQPAKLEDSAVYLCASSLRVTRSSYNEQFFGPGTRLTVL.

This clonotype appeared a single time. The chain combines TRBV20-1 with TRBJ2-7; D gene uncertain. CDR3 length: 13 residues. The V gene's germline CDR1 is DFQATT and CDR2 SNEGSKA (reference sequence). Trimming took 5 bases from V and 0 from J, leaving 11 bases between them. The CDR3 DNA reads TGCAGTGCTGCCGCGACTGGCTCCTACGAGCAGTACTTC. Translation: CSAAATGSYEQYF.

This clonotype was seen only a few times. This sequence joins TRBV28 and TRBJ2-1; maybe TRBD2 (7 bases). Germline CDR1 is MDHEN and CDR2 is SYDVKM. The CDR3 totals 18 residues. V lost 5 bases, J lost 3 bases, and 23 bases lay in between. This chain's CDR3 is CASSPPQRGGGYYNEQFF. The CDR3 DNA reads TGTGCCAGCAGTCCACCGCAAAGGGGGGGAGGGTACTACAATGAGCAGTTCTTC. Full variable domain (rest looked up from reference TRBV28 and TRBJ2-1): DVKVTQSSRYLVKRTGEKVFLECVQDMDHENMFWYRQDPGLGLRLIYFSYDVKMKEKGDIPEGYSVSREKKERFSLILESASTNQTSMYLCASSPPQRGGGYYNEQFFGPGTRLTVL.

The chain uses TRBV6-6 and TRBJ1-2; D unclear. CDR1 and CDR2 from the germline V gene are MNHNY and SVGAGI (reference sequence). This CDR3 has 13 amino acids. V gave up 2 bases and J gave up 10 bases, with 14 bases separating them. In nucleotides, the CDR3 is TGTGCCAGCAGTTACCGCGTAGGCGTTGACTACACCTTC. Its translation is CASSYRVGVDYTF.

This clonotype was recorded a few times. The CDR3 DNA reads TGTGCCAGCAGTAACGTAGCGGGACACTACAATGAGCAGTTCTTC. Protein sequence: CASSNVAGHYNEQFF. The chain joins TRBV7-3 to TRBJ2-1; 8 nucleotides line up with TRBD2. The CDR3 runs 15 residues. Germline V gene sequence: CDR1 SGHTA, CDR2 FQGTGA. V was clipped by 6 bases and J by 3 bases; unmatched bases: 7.

The chain is built from TRBV10-1 and TRBJ2-7, with 8 bases lining up with TRBD1. V shed 1 base, J shed 7 bases, and the junction held 9 bases outside the gene matches. The germline gives CDR1 WNHNN, CDR2 SYGVQD (reference sequence). CDR3 size: 15 residues. The CDR3 DNA sequence: TGCGCCAGCAGTGAGTGGCAGGGGGCGCCGAATGAGCAGTACTTC. Translated, it gives CASSEWQGAPNEQYF.

The rearrangement uses TRBV5-1 and TRBJ2-1, with D perhaps matching TRBD2 (5 bases). V shed 2 bases and J shed 2 bases, with 14 bases lying between them. This CDR3 comprises 16 residues. CDR1 SGHRS and CDR2 YFSETQ come from the germline V gene. CDR3 loop: CASSLRRREAYNEQFF. The CDR3 nucleotides read TGCGCCAGCAGCTTACGACGACGGGAAGCCTACAATGAGCAGTTCTTC.

This chain connects TRBV7-2 to TRBJ2-4; 15 nucleotides agree with TRBD2. The DNA matches TRBJ2-5 better at its end, which makes the J call doubtful. This CDR3 spans 17 amino acids. CDR1 and CDR2 (germline): SGHTA, FQGNSA. DNA for the CDR3: TGTGCCAGCAGCTACGACGGACTAGCGGGGGGGTTTGAGACCCAGTACTTC. Translating gives CASSYDGLAGGFETQYF.

This chain uses TRBV20-1 with TRBJ2-1; D not resolved. CDR3 length equals 14 residues. Germline assignment: CDR1 DFQATT and CDR2 SNEGSKA (reference sequence). V gave up 4 bases and J gave up 2 bases, with 12 bases separating them. Here the CDR3 reads CSANDKDAYNEQFF. The CDR3 region has the DNA TGCAGTGCTAACGACAAAGACGCCTACAATGAGCAGTTCTTC.

The rearrangement links TRBV6-1 to TRBJ2-5, with 8 bases that match TRBD2. V was pared by 4 bases and J by 0 bases, with 1 base of the junction left unmatched. In germline, CDR1 is MNHNS, CDR2 SASEGT. This CDR3 comprises 14 residues. In nucleotides, the CDR3 is TGTGCCAGCAGTGGAGCGGGAGACCAAGAGACCCAGTACTTC. Translation: CASSGAGDQETQYF.

The chain has TRBV6-1 and TRBJ2-5; the D call may be TRBD1 or TRBD2 (5 bases each). The J call is uncertain, as TRBJ2-7 better fits the DNA end. CDR3 size: 15 residues. Germline loops: CDR1 MNHNS, CDR2 SASEGT. The CDR3 reads CASSETGPGPYEQYF. In nucleotides, the CDR3 is TGTGCCAGCAGTGAGACGGGACCGGGGCCCTACGAGCAGTACTTC.

This clonotype has only one observation. The chain is built from TRBV7-8 and TRBJ1-1; no firm D call. The CDR3 runs to 12 residues. V lost 2 bases and J lost 5, with 6 bases in between. CDR1 and CDR2 from the germline V gene are SGHVS and FQNEAQ. This chain's CDR3 is CASSLKRTEAFF. The CDR3 DNA reads TGTGCCAGCAGCTTAAAGAGGACTGAAGCTTTCTTT.

This rearrangement joins TRBV24-1 to TRBJ2-1; TRBD1 agrees at 8 bases. Germline CDR1 KGHDR, CDR2 SFDVKD. The trim removed 1 base at V and 7 bases at J, leaving 11 bases unmatched. The CDR3 sequence is 17 residues long. The CDR3 DNA reads as TGTGCCACCAGTGATTTTCTCTCCGGGGGACAGGTGAATGAGCAGTTCTTC. Protein: CATSDFLSGGQVNEQFF.

This chain links TRBV20-1 with TRBJ2-7; 13 bases match TRBD2. The ends lost 6 bases at V and 3 bases at J; junction bases unmatched: 5. Germline CDR1 is DFQATT and CDR2 is SNEGSKA (reference sequence). CDR3 length: 14 amino acids. The chain's CDR3 is CSASTSGRVYEQYF. The CDR3 nucleotides are TGCAGTGCGAGTACTAGCGGGAGGGTCTACGAGCAGTACTTC.

The V and J genes are TRBV6-5 and TRBJ2-1; 7 nucleotides agree with TRBD1. V was clipped by 4 bases and J by 8 bases; unmatched bases: 5. The CDR3 extends over 13 amino acids. CDR1 and CDR2 (germline): MNHEY, SVGAGI. The CDR3 spells CASSFLQGYEQFF. In DNA form, the CDR3 reads TGTGCCAGCAGTTTTTTACAGGGGTATGAGCAGTTCTTC.

The gene calls are TRBV7-6 and TRBJ2-3, with TRBD2 as a possible D gene (5 bases). The CDR3 loop spans 15 amino acids. Germline V gene lookup returns CDR1 SGHVS and CDR2 FNYEAQ. Trimming shortened V by 5 bases and J by 2 bases, and 14 bases separated the two germline ends. DNA of the CDR3: TGTGCCAGCAGCCAGAGGAGCGGAGTCACAGATACGCAGTATTTT. Translating gives CASSQRSGVTDTQYF.

DNA of the CDR3: TGCGCCAGCAGCTTGGAGCAGGTTCCTGGCTACACCTTC. Protein: CASSLEQVPGYTF. The chain joins TRBV5-1 to TRBJ1-2; D unresolved. Germline CDR1 and CDR2: SGHRS and YFSETQ. The CDR3 contains 13 residues. The V end lost 0 bases, the J end lost 7 bases, and 10 bases lay between the germline ends.

This clonotype has only one observation. The CDR3: CSVPGVPYNEQFF. The DNA for the CDR3 is TGCAGCGTCCCGGGAGTCCCGTACAATGAGCAGTTCTTC. The rearrangement uses TRBV29-1 and TRBJ2-1; tentatively, D is TRBD2 (6 bases). The CDR3 extends over 13 amino acids. V lost 6 bases, J lost 4 bases, and 13 bases lay in between. Germline V gene data show CDR1 as SQVTM and CDR2 as ANQGSEA.

The chain uses TRBV7-3 and TRBJ2-3; D is perhaps TRBD1 (6 bases). The V and J ends lost 5 bases and 0 bases respectively, with 12 bases between them. CDR3 size: 15 residues. The V gene's germline CDR1 is SGHTA and CDR2 FQGTGA. CDR3 bases: TGTGCCAGCAGCCAAACAGGGTCTAGCACAGATACGCAGTATTTT. It specifies CASSQTGSSTDTQYF.